These 26 T cell receptor beta chains share one sample of origin, sequenced in a study of identical twins. TCRdb re-analysed the 5' RACE reads in MiXCR, keeping a single row per CDR3 protein. Among more than 400,000 distinct CDR3 sequences, around 15% were seen once, and the ten largest hold nearly 0.45%. These same data were also listed under a study on yellow fever vaccine responses in identical twins.

The specimen was CD4+ T cells sorted from blood. These TCRs come from a woman younger than 30 in good health.

V usage is TRBV10-3 and J usage is TRBJ2-3, with 11 bases aligning to TRBD2. Germline CDR1 reads ENHRY; CDR2 reads SYGVKD. This CDR3 region has 13 residues. J was trimmed by 0 bases and V by 11 bases; bases with no gene match: 1. The CDR3, as DNA: TGTGCCGGGACTAGCGGTAGCACAGATACGCAGTATTTT. It yields the protein CAGTSGSTDTQYF.

This clonotype was detected a few times. This chain connects TRBV14 to TRBJ2-1; D perhaps matches TRBD2 (6 bases). The germline V gene has CDR1 SGHDN and CDR2 FVKESK. The CDR3 is 16 amino acids. V was trimmed by 2 bases and J by 3 bases, leaving 14 bases between them. As DNA, the CDR3 is TGTGCCAGCAGCCAAAAAGTAGCGGTTAACTACAATGAGCAGTTCTTC. Amino acids: CASSQKVAVNYNEQFF.

This clonotype was recorded many times. The chain combines TRBV7-3 with TRBJ2-4, with D possibly called TRBD1 or TRBD2 (7 bases each). Trimming left V 5 bases short and J 0 bases short, with 17 bases between. The CDR3 runs 17 residues. Germline V gene data show CDR1 as SGHTA and CDR2 as FQGTGA. The CDR3 nucleotides are TGTGCCAGCAGCCCAGGGGGACTACAACTAGCCAAAAACATTCAGTACTTC. Amino acid sequence: CASSPGGLQLAKNIQYF.

The sample holds a few counts of this clonotype. This chain uses TRBV14 with TRBJ2-1, with 7 bases aligning to TRBD1. This CDR3 has 14 residues. Germline loops: CDR1 SGHDN, CDR2 FVKESK. J lost 12 bases, V lost 5 bases, and 13 bases had no gene match. In nucleotides, the CDR3 is TGTGCCAGCAGCTACCGCACAGGGGCTGCAGTGCAGTTCTTC. Amino acids: CASSYRTGAAVQFF. Full variable domain (remainder filled in from reference TRBV14 and TRBJ2-1): EAGVTQFPSHSVIEKGQTVTLRCDPISGHDNLYWYRRVMGKEIKFLLHFVKESKQDESGMPNNRFLAERTGGTYSTLKVQPAELEDSGVYFCASSYRTGAAVQFFGPGTRLTVL.

This clonotype was found a few times. The chain employs TRBV10-3 and TRBJ2-1; TRBD2 agrees at 8 bases. Germline V gene lookup returns CDR1 ENHRY and CDR2 SYGVKD. The CDR3 loop spans 16 amino acids. The junction had 8 bases not matched to a gene; V was cut back by 2 bases and J by 5 bases. The CDR3 DNA reads TGTGCCATCAGTGAGAGTAGCGGGACCCCTAACAATGAGCAGTTCTTC. Amino acid sequence: CAISESSGTPNNEQFF.

The chain uses TRBV7-2 and TRBJ2-2, with 8 bases identical to TRBD1. The CDR3 runs to 15 residues. The germline gives CDR1 SGHTA, CDR2 FQGNSA. The V and J ends lost 1 base and 6 bases, in that order; junction bases with no gene match: 4. The CDR3 loop reads CASSLEAGGPGELFF. Written as DNA, the CDR3 is TGTGCCAGCAGCTTAGAGGCAGGGGGCCCCGGGGAGCTGTTTTTT.

The chain carries TRBV18 and TRBJ1-1, with D unresolved. V lost 3 bases, J lost 4 bases, and 3 bases lay in between. Germline V lookup: CDR1 KGHSH, CDR2 LQKENI. This CDR3 is built from 11 residues. The CDR3 coding sequence is TGTGCCAGCTCACCCACCACTGAAGCTTTCTTT. This gives the protein CASSPTTEAFF.

This clonotype was seen once. J is TRBJ2-7 and V is TRBV25-1, with 8 bases identical to TRBD2. V trimming: 6 bases; J trimming: 3 bases; junction bases outside the gene matches: 4. The CDR3 runs 13 residues. From germline, CDR1 is MGHDK and CDR2 SYGVNS. The CDR3 reads CASSKGLGYEQYF. As DNA, the CDR3 is TGTGCCAGCAGCAAGGGACTAGGCTACGAGCAGTACTTC.

J is TRBJ2-1 and V is TRBV5-1; the D gene is possibly TRBD1 (5 bases). Deletions cut 1 base from V and 2 bases from J, with 10 bases between. The CDR3 consists of 15 residues. Germline lookup yields CDR1 SGHRS and CDR2 YFSETQ. The CDR3 nucleotides are TGCGCCAGCAGCTTGACAGGTTCCCCCTACAATGAGCAGTTCTTC. It is translated as CASSLTGSPYNEQFF.

The gene calls are TRBV27 and TRBJ2-3; 9 nucleotides align to TRBD2. Germline CDR1 MNHEY, CDR2 SMNVEV (reference sequence). V lost 3 bases, J lost 0 bases, and 16 bases stayed unmatched. CDR3 length: 20 residues. The CDR3 region is CASSFSLSLAGITSTDTQYF. CDR3 DNA: TGTGCCAGCAGTTTTTCTCTGTCCCTAGCGGGAATTACTAGCACAGATACGCAGTATTTT.

This clonotype was detected only a few times. V is TRBV20-1 and J is TRBJ2-2; possibly TRBD1 or TRBD2 for D (6 bases each). Germline CDR1 is DFQATT and CDR2 is SNEGSKA (reference sequence). Trimming removed 1 base at V and 6 bases at J, with 12 bases between. CDR3 length equals 14 residues. For the CDR3, the DNA is TGCAGTGCTAGAGTAGGGGGGATAGCCGGGGAGCTGTTTTTT. Amino acid sequence: CSARVGGIAGELFF.

The chain carries TRBV2 and TRBJ1-3; D remains unclear. The CDR3 contains 14 residues. V lost 4 bases and J lost 2, with 9 bases in between. CDR1 and CDR2 from the germline V gene are SNHLY and FYNNEI. The CDR3 spells CASSGTSPGNTIYF. Here the CDR3 DNA reads TGTGCCAGCAGTGGGACTTCCCCTGGAAACACCATATATTTT. The full variable domain, in which reference TRBV2 and TRBJ1-3 provide the parts outside the CDR3, is EPEVTQTPSHQVTQMGQEVILRCVPISNHLYFYWYRQILGQKVEFLVSFYNNEISEKSEIFDDQFSVERPDGSNFTLKIRSTKLEDSAMYFCASSGTSPGNTIYFGEGSWLTVV.

This clonotype was detected a few times. J is TRBJ1-1 and V is TRBV20-1, with TRBD1 matching 9 bases. Germline V lookup: CDR1 DFQATT, CDR2 SNEGSKA (reference sequence). The CDR3 sequence is 16 residues long. With V trimmed by 4 bases and J by 0 bases, 9 bases remained unmatched. The chain's CDR3 is CSAKKTGGSVNTEAFF. The CDR3 bases are TGCAGTGCTAAGAAGACAGGGGGGTCTGTGAACACTGAAGCTTTCTTT.

This sequence joins TRBV20-1 and TRBJ2-5, with a possible D match to TRBD2 (6 bases). CDR1 and CDR2 (germline): DFQATT, SNEGSKA (reference sequence). The CDR3 loop spans 13 amino acids. Trimming cost V 5 bases and J 4 bases, with 14 bases left between them. The CDR3 reads CSAYWPGGETQYF. CDR3 sequence (DNA): TGCAGTGCTTACTGGCCCGGGGGAGAGACCCAGTACTTC.

V and J are TRBV12-3 or TRBV12-4 and TRBJ2-3; possibly TRBD2 for D (6 bases). The CDR3 loop spans 17 amino acids. V lost 4 bases and J lost 0, with 17 bases in between. CDR3 sequence (DNA): TGTGCCAGCAGTTCCCCCGGGAGCGTTTCTAGCACAGATACGCAGTATTTT. Its translation is CASSSPGSVSSTDTQYF.

J is TRBJ2-3 and V is TRBV12-3 or TRBV12-4, with 7 bases lining up with TRBD2. Losses at the gene ends were 3 bases for V and 4 bases for J; bases not matched to a gene: 4. This CDR3 is 14 amino acids long. In DNA, the CDR3 is TGTGCCAGCAGTTTGGGGACTAAGGCAGATACGCAGTATTTT. Protein sequence: CASSLGTKADTQYF.

This chain joins TRBV7-9 and TRBJ2-5; TRBD1 or TRBD2 may be the D gene (6 bases each). This CDR3 spans 14 amino acids. Deletions cut 2 bases from V and 7 bases from J, with 14 bases between. CDR1 and CDR2 (germline): SEHNR, FQNEAQ (reference sequence). CDR3 DNA sequence: TGTGCCAGCAGCTTACCGGGGGCCGGTGGGACCCAGTACTTC. Translated, it gives CASSLPGAGGTQYF.

In this sample, this clonotype turned up a few times. The genes are TRBV6-6 and TRBJ2-7, with 9 bases fitting TRBD1. This CDR3 has 12 residues. V gave up 6 bases and J gave up 7 bases; unmatched junction bases: 4. Germline CDR1 MNHNY, CDR2 SVGAGI (reference sequence). CDR3 nucleotides: TGTGCCAGCAGCCCGGACAGGGGTGAGCAGTACGTC. This codes for CASSPDRGEQYV.

This clonotype has only a few counts. CDR3 bases: TGCGCCAGCAGCCAGGACTCTCTGGTAAAGGAGCAGTTCTTC. It is translated as CASSQDSLVKEQFF. The V call is TRBV5-1, the J call TRBJ2-1, with D perhaps matching TRBD2 (5 bases). V lost 4 bases and J 10 bases, leaving 18 bases between the germline ends. The CDR3 length is 14 residues. Germline CDR1 SGHRS, CDR2 YFSETQ.

This clonotype was picked up many times. The chain joins TRBV7-3 to TRBJ2-3; TRBD1 matches at 9 bases. The CDR3 is 15 amino acids. V was clipped by 4 bases and J by 3 bases; unmatched bases: 5. Germline V CDR1 and CDR2: SGHTA, FQGTGA. The chain's CDR3 is CASSSTGGRTDTQYF. The CDR3 nucleotides are TGTGCCAGCAGCTCGACAGGGGGAAGAACAGATACGCAGTATTTT. Supplemented by reference TRBV7-3 and TRBJ2-3, the full variable domain reads GAGVSQTPSNKVTEKGKYVELRCDPISGHTALYWYRQSLGQGPEFLIYFQGTGAADDSGLPNDRFFAVRPEGSVSTLKIQRTERGDSAVYLCASSSTGGRTDTQYFGPGTRLTVL.

The rearrangement links TRBV20-1 to TRBJ2-7; 8 nucleotides line up with TRBD2. This CDR3 comprises 14 residues. The V gene end was trimmed by 3 bases and the J gene end by 2 bases; junction bases not matched to a gene: 6. The germline CDR1 and CDR2 sequences are DFQATT and SNEGSKA (reference sequence). The CDR3 coding sequence is TGCAGTGCTAGGTCTAGCGGGCTTACCTACGAGCAGTACTTC. Protein sequence: CSARSSGLTYEQYF.

This clonotype appeared a few times. The V gene is TRBV21-1, the J gene TRBJ2-1; the DNA was not used to check the table's D call, TRBD2. TRBV21-1 is noted as a pseudogene. The CDR3 loop spans 19 amino acids. The CDR3 DNA reads TGTGCCAGCAGCACGCACGGACTAGCGGGAGGGCCCTCAGGCAATGAGCAGTTCTTC. Its translation is CASSTHGLAGGPSGNEQFF.

V gene TRBV28 combines with J gene TRBJ1-5, with 7 bases fitting TRBD1. The CDR3 loop spans 15 amino acids. The germline gives CDR1 MDHEN, CDR2 SYDVKM. The V segment lost 5 bases and the J segment 4 bases; nucleotides outside the gene matches: 8. CDR3 DNA sequence: TGTGCCAGCAGTCCAGCGGGACAGAAAAATCAGCCCCAGCATTTT. Its protein is CASSPAGQKNQPQHF.

This clonotype was observed a few times. This chain joins TRBV10-1 and TRBJ2-7; tentatively, D is TRBD2 (6 bases). V was cut by 3 bases and J by 6 bases, with 12 bases left in between. Germline V gene sequence: CDR1 WNHNN, CDR2 SYGVQD (reference sequence). The CDR3 length is 13 residues. The CDR3 region has the DNA TGCGCCAGCAGTGACCTGACTAGTAGCGAGCAGTACTTC. Translating it yields CASSDLTSSEQYF.

The rearrangement uses TRBV7-9 and TRBJ2-1; 10 nucleotides match TRBD1. From germline, CDR1 is SEHNR and CDR2 FQNEAQ (reference sequence). The CDR3 has 16 amino acids. V shed 5 bases and J 7 bases; nucleotides not matched to a gene: 11. For the CDR3, the DNA is TGTGCCAGCAGCCCAGGAGACAGGGGGCTGGGGAATGAGCAGTTCTTC. This encodes CASSPGDRGLGNEQFF.

This clonotype appeared many times. This sequence joins TRBV4-1 and TRBJ1-1; D gene ambiguous. The germline CDR1 and CDR2 sequences are MGHRA and YSYEKL. V was trimmed by 0 bases and J by 5 bases, leaving 10 bases between them. The CDR3 totals 14 residues. For the CDR3, the DNA is TGCGCCAGCAGCCAAGATTTCGGCAGAACTGAAGCTTTCTTT. Its translation is CASSQDFGRTEAFF.